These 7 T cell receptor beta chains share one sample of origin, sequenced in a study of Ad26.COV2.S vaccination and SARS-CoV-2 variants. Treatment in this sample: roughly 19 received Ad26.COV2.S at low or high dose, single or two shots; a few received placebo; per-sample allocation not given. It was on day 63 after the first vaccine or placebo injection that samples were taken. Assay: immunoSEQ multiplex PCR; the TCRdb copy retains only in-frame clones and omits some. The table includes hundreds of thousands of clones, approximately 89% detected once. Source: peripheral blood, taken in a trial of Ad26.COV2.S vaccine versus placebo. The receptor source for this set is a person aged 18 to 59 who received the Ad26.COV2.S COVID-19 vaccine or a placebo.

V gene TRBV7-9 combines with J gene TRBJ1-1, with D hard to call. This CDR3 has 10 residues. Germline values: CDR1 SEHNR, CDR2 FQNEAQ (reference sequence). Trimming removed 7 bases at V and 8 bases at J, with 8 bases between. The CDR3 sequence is CASTGKEAFF. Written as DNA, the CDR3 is TGTGCCAGCACGGGCAAGGAAGCTTTCTTT. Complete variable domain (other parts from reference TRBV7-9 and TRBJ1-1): DTGVSQNPRHKITKRGQNVTFRCDPISEHNRLYWYRQTLGQGPEFLTYFQNEAQLEKSRLLSDRFSAERPKGSFSTLEIQRTEQGDSAMYLCASTGKEAFFGQGTRLTVV.

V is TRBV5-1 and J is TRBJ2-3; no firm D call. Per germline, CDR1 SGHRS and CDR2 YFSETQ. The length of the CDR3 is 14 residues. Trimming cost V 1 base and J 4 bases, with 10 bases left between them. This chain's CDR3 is CASSLKGVADTQYF. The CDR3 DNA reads TGCGCCAGCAGCTTGAAGGGTGTCGCAGATACGCAGTATTTT.

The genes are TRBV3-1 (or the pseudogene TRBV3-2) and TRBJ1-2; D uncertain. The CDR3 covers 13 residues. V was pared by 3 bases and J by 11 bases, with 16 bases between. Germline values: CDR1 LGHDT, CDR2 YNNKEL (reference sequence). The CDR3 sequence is CASSQGYQASYTF. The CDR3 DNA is TGTGCCAGCAGCCAGGGGTACCAAGCAAGTTACACCTTC.

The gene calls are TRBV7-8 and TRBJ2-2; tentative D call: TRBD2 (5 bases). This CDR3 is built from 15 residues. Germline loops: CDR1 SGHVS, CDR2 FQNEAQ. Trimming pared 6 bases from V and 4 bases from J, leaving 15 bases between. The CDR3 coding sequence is TGTGCCAGCAGTCTCACCGTCGAGGGCACCGGGGAGCTGTTTTTT. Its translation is CASSLTVEGTGELFF.

The DNA for the CDR3 is TGTGCCAGCAGCCAAGCGGGTGGCAGAAATCAGCCCCAGCATTTT. Its translation: CASSQAGGRNQPQHF. The chain uses TRBV4-2 and TRBJ1-5; D not certain. CDR1 is LGHNA, CDR2 YNFKEQ, per germline. The CDR3 spans 15 residues. Deletions cut 1 base from V and 4 bases from J, with 11 bases between.

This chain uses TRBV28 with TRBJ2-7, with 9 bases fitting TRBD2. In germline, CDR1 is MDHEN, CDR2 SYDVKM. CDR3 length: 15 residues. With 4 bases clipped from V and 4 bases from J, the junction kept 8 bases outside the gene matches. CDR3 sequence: CASSSGTSSSYEQYV. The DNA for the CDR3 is TGTGCCAGCAGTTCCGGGACTAGCAGCTCTTACGAGCAGTACGTC.

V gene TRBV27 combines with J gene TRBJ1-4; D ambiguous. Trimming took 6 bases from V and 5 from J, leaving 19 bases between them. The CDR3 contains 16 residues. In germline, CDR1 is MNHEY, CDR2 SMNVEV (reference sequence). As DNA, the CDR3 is TGTGCCAGCAGGCGAACCCCGACGTGGTTCAATGAAAAACTGTTTTTT. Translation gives CASRRTPTWFNEKLFF.